Listed below are T cell receptor beta chains from one sample, sequenced in a study of PD-L1 blockade in urothelial cancer. Clones were read by immunoSEQ multiplex PCR, and TCRdb kept only the in-frame ones, dropping some. This table holds about 44,000 clones, 91% found once. The sequencing used PBMCs, collected around atezolizumab (anti-PD-L1) treatment. These receptors all stem from a man in his 70s with urothelial cancer. The CDR3 runs from the conserved cysteine through the conserved F or W. Fields, in order: D gene, J gene, CDR3 length, clone size, V gene, CDR3 DNA, CDR3 protein. D genes are given only for firm matches. Clone sizes are given selectively: once, few, many, or a class where the clone is expanded.

TRBD1	TRBJ1-2	12	-	TRBV6-5	TGTGCCAGCCGGGACAGGTTCTATGGCTACACCTTC	CASRDRFYGYTF
-	TRBJ2-7	13	-	TRBV7-6	TGTGCCAGCAGCTTTCCGGGGGACTACGAGCAGTACTTC	CASSFPGDYEQYF
TRBD1	TRBJ1-1	13	-	TRBV5-1	TGCGCCAGCCGACAGGGGGTGACCACTGAAGCTTTCTTT	CASRQGVTTEAFF
-	TRBJ1-5	13	-	TRBV7-8	TGTGCCAGCGGGGGTACAGGGAATCAGCCCCAGCATTTT	CASGGTGNQPQHF
TRBD2	TRBJ2-5	14	-	TRBV5-4	TGTGCCAGCAGCATACTAGCGGGAGGAGAGACCCAGTACTTC	CASSILAGGETQYF
-	TRBJ1-1	14	-	TRBV25-1	TGTGCCAGCAGTGAAACCCTTGGACAGCCCCCCGGTTTCTTT	CASSETLGQPPGFF
-	TRBJ2-1	12	-	TRBV6-5	TGTGCCACCAAAACTAGTCTGAGGGAGCAGTTCTTC	CATKTSLREQFF
TRBD2	TRBJ2-1	14	-	TRBV10-3	TGTGCCATCTCTTCGGCGGGAGGGTGGGATGAGCAGTTCTTC	CAISSAGGWDEQFF
TRBD2	TRBJ2-7	15	-	TRBV2	TGTGCCAGCAGTGCACGGACCAGCGGGAGGGCCTCGCAGTACTTC	CASSARTSGRASQYF
TRBD1	TRBJ1-1	18	-	TRBV13	TGTGCCAGCAGCCGCCGACCTGCACTGACAGGGGCGGCCACTGAAGCTTTCTTT	CASSRRPALTGAATEAFF
TRBD1	TRBJ1-4	15	-	TRBV15	TGTGCCACCAGCGGACAGGGGAACCCCCTCTCAAAACTGTTTTTT	CATSGQGNPLSKLFF
-	TRBJ1-1	14	-	TRBV5-3	TGTGCCAGAAGCTTGGTGGTCAGTCCCACTGAAGCTTTCTTT	CARSLVVSPTEAFF
-	TRBJ2-2	15	once	TRBV28	TGTGCCAGCAGTTTATTGGGGACAACGACCGGGGAGCTGTTTTTT	CASSLLGTTTGELFF
-	TRBJ1-2	13	-	TRBV28	TGTGCCAGCAGCTCTACAGGGACGGATGGCTACACCTTC	CASSSTGTDGYTF
-	TRBJ2-1	11	-	TRBV2	TGTGCCAGCACGGTCGACAATGAGCAGTTCTTC	CASTVDNEQFF
-	TRBJ2-7	14	-	TRBV7-2	TGTGCCAGCAGCTTCGGTAGCGGAAAATACGAGCAGTACTTC	CASSFGSGKYEQYF
TRBD1	TRBJ1-2	15	-	TRBV18	TGTGCCAGCTCACCGGAACAGGGGGCGGCGCGGGGCTACACCTTC	CASSPEQGAARGYTF
TRBD1	TRBJ1-4	15	-	TRBV5-1	TGCGCCAGCAGTAATCCGGGACAGGGAAATGAAAAACTGTTTTTT	CASSNPGQGNEKLFF
TRBD1	TRBJ2-1	13	-	TRBV5-4	TGTGCCAGCAGCCGGACAGGGGACAATGAGCAGTTCTTC	CASSRTGDNEQFF
-	TRBJ2-3	14	-	TRBV4-2	TGTGCCAGCAGCCAAAGCCGCAGCACAGATACGCAGTATTTT	CASSQSRSTDTQYF
-	TRBJ1-1	13	few	TRBV15	TGTGCCACCAGCAGAGATCTGGGGGGGGAAGCTTTCTTT	CATSRDLGGEAFF
TRBD2	TRBJ2-3	16	-	TRBV19	TGTGCCAGTAGTGGGACTAGCGGGCGAAACACAGATACGCAGTATTTT	CASSGTSGRNTDTQYF
-	TRBJ1-1	12	-	TRBV29-1	TGCAGCGTCCATCGGGGGGGACTTGAAGCTTTCTTT	CSVHRGGLEAFF
-	TRBJ2-7	14	once	TRBV19	TGTGCCAGTAGTGCCCTGGGACTTCCCTACGAGCAGTACTTC	CASSALGLPYEQYF
TRBD2	TRBJ2-2	16	-	TRBV11-3	TGTGCCAGCAGCTCAAAAGCGGGAGTGAACACCGGGGAGCTGTTTTTT	CASSSKAGVNTGELFF
TRBD2	TRBJ2-7	17	-	TRBV7-4	TGTGCCAGCAGCTTAAATTATAGCGGGAGTAAACCTATCGAGCAGTACTTC	CASSLNYSGSKPIEQYF
TRBD1	TRBJ2-1	15	-	TRBV5-1	TGCGCCAGCAGCCAAGGACAGGGGGCGTTCGATGAGCAGTTCTTC	CASSQGQGAFDEQFF
-	TRBJ2-1	15	-	TRBV5-1	TGCGCCAGCAGCTTGGCTGTGGGAGCCAGAAATGAGCAGTTCTTC	CASSLAVGARNEQFF
-	TRBJ2-7	10	-	TRBV6-9	TGTGCCAGCAGTTATCTGAGCCTTTACTTC	CASSYLSLYF
TRBD2	TRBJ2-1	17	-	TRBV7-9	TGTGCCAGCAGCTTAGCGACTTGGACTAGCGGGACCTGGGAGCAGTTCTTC	CASSLATWTSGTWEQFF
TRBD2	TRBJ2-7	18	-	TRBV4-2	TGTGCCAGCAGCCACACTGGGGGTCCTTCGGGGGGTTCCTACGAGCAGTACTTC	CASSHTGGPSGGSYEQYF
-	TRBJ2-7	11	-	TRBV6-1	TGTGCCAGCAGTTTTACCTACGAGCAGTACTTC	CASSFTYEQYF
TRBD2	TRBJ2-7	14	-	TRBV18	TGTGCCAGCCAATCTTCTAGCGGGAGAAACGAGCAGTACTTC	CASQSSSGRNEQYF
-	TRBJ2-3	16	-	TRBV10-1	TGCGCCAGCAGTGATGGTGGAGGGGTCCCCACAGATACGCAGTATTTT	CASSDGGGVPTDTQYF
-	TRBJ2-7	14	-	TRBV6-6	TGTGCCAGCAGTTCGGCAGGGGCCTCCTACGAGCAGTACTTC	CASSSAGASYEQYF
-	TRBJ2-7	16	-	TRBV11-1	TGTGCCAGCAGCTTGACGGATCGGACTCCCTCCTACGAGCAGTACTTC	CASSLTDRTPSYEQYF
TRBD1	TRBJ2-1	15	-	TRBV6-1	TGTGCCAGCAGCCCCAGGGGACAGGGGGGAAATGAGCAGTTCTTC	CASSPRGQGGNEQFF
TRBD1	TRBJ1-3	15	-	TRBV5-1	TGCGCCAGCAGCTTGGAGGGACAGTCTGGAAACACCATATATTTT	CASSLEGQSGNTIYF
-	TRBJ2-7	15	-	TRBV5-1	TGCGCCAGCAGCTCCGTTATGTCTCAACAGTACGAGCAGTACTTC	CASSSVMSQQYEQYF
-	TRBJ1-2	15	-	TRBV6-1	TGTGCCAGCAGTGGCACGACGGGAGCTAACTATGGCTACACCTTC	CASSGTTGANYGYTF
-	TRBJ2-1	17	-	TRBV12-5	TGTGCTAGTGGCTCCCCATCTGGGGGCGGCACCTACAATGAGCAGTTCTTC	CASGSPSGGGTYNEQFF
TRBD1	TRBJ2-7	13	-	TRBV18	TGTGCCAGCTCATCTCAGACAGGGTACGAGCAGTACTTC	CASSSQTGYEQYF
TRBD2	TRBJ2-3	18	-	TRBV11-2	TGTGCCAGCAGCTTAGATCGTGATAGCGGGCTTAGCACAGATACGCAGTATTTT	CASSLDRDSGLSTDTQYF
TRBD1	TRBJ2-1	15	-	TRBV5-6	TGTGCCAGCAGCTTGGAGGGACAGATCTACAATGAGCAGTTCTTC	CASSLEGQIYNEQFF